Given below is one T cell receptor beta chain in context. The data were taken from a study of blood T cell repertoires in COVID-19. Study-level information: The origin of the acute and convalescent COVID-19 samples was the United States, Italy and Spain.

CDR1 and CDR2 from the germline V gene are LNHDA and SQIVND (reference sequence). This CDR3 has 16 amino acids. The V gene lost 0 bases and the J gene lost 5 bases, with 16 bases spanning the gap. Per the study methods: Cell counts per sample came from amplifying reference gene primers. Clones were read by immunoSEQ multiplex PCR, and TCRdb kept only the in-frame ones, dropping some. V and J calls and clone size follow that table, whereas D and trimming were derived from the DNA. The sample has approximately 9,500 clones; roughly nine tenths are singletons. The chain recombines TRBV19 with TRBJ1-2; D is ambiguous. Sequences were obtained from peripheral blood. This TCR derives from a human donor in a cohort sampled during active COVID-19. CDR3: CASSIDSGRTPYGYTF. The CDR3, as DNA: TGTGCCAGTAGTATAGATAGCGGAAGGACTCCGTATGGCTACACCTTC.